Below, 12 T cell receptor beta chains from the same sample are listed, as sequenced in a study of identical twins. TCRdb fed the 5' RACE reads into MiXCR, producing one record per CDR3 protein. The repertoire has hundreds of thousands of distinct CDR3 sequences, 21% of them found once; the top ten carry 4.3%. This sample also appeared in a second study, on T cells expressing NK-cell markers.

The sequencing input was PBMCs. The receptors here all came from a woman aged 18-30 years in good health.

J is TRBJ1-3 and V is TRBV5-1; D remains unclear. The CDR3 contains 13 residues. Trimming took 4 bases from V and 6 from J, leaving 11 bases between them. Germline values: CDR1 SGHRS, CDR2 YFSETQ. For the CDR3, the DNA is TGCGCCAGCAGCATCGGGCCTCAAAACACCATATATTTT. Encoded protein: CASSIGPQNTIYF.

This clonotype occurred many times. The chain uses TRBV12-3 or TRBV12-4 and TRBJ2-2; D is uncertain. The CDR3 spans 13 residues. V was pared by 2 bases and J by 1 base, with 2 bases between. The CDR3, as DNA: TGTGCCAGCAGTTTATTGAACACCGGGGAGCTGTTTTTT. The encoded protein is CASSLLNTGELFF.

This clonotype showed up just a few times. The chain recombines TRBV12-3 or TRBV12-4 with TRBJ2-1, with D unclear. The CDR3 totals 12 residues. V was clipped by 6 bases and J by 8 bases, with 11 bases between them. In DNA form, the CDR3 reads TGTGCCAGCAGAGTTTTTATCTATGAGCAGTTCTTC. This gives the protein CASRVFIYEQFF.

This clonotype was recorded a few times. This sequence joins TRBV27 and TRBJ2-7; 8 nucleotides match TRBD2. Per the germline V gene, CDR1 is MNHEY and CDR2 is SMNVEV (reference sequence). This CDR3 contains 14 residues. Trimming removed 4 bases from V and 2 bases from J; junction bases left unmatched: 4. Here the CDR3 reads CASSWASGPYEQYF. As DNA, the CDR3 is TGTGCCAGCAGTTGGGCTAGCGGGCCCTACGAGCAGTACTTC.

This clonotype was seen more than once but under ten times. Here the CDR3 DNA reads TGTGCCAGCAGTTCCAGGTCAAACTATGGCTACACCTTC. Its protein product is CASSSRSNYGYTF. This chain connects TRBV27 to TRBJ1-2; no clear D. This CDR3 comprises 13 residues. Germline-derived CDR1 and CDR2 are MNHEY and SMNVEV (reference sequence). V lost 4 bases and J 2 bases, leaving 8 bases between the germline ends.

There are a few counts of this clonotype. The rearrangement uses TRBV5-1 and TRBJ2-3, with D possibly TRBD2 on 6 matching bases. The V gene's germline CDR1 is SGHRS and CDR2 YFSETQ. This CDR3 is 15 amino acids long. Trimming removed 3 bases at V and 4 bases at J, with 15 bases between. CDR3 amino acids: CASSSGGTVADTQYF. CDR3 nucleotide sequence: TGCGCCAGCAGCTCCGGCGGGACTGTCGCAGATACGCAGTATTTT.

The chain has TRBV2 and TRBJ2-1; 10 positions match TRBD2. This CDR3 is 14 amino acids long. Germline loops: CDR1 SNHLY, CDR2 FYNNEI. Trimming at V came to 8 bases and at J to 9 bases, leaving 10 bases not matched to a gene. CDR3 sequence: CASCLASGSGEQFF. CDR3 DNA sequence: TGTGCCAGCTGTTTGGCTAGCGGGAGTGGTGAGCAGTTCTTC. The full variable domain, its missing parts supplied by reference TRBV2 and TRBJ2-1, is EPEVTQTPSHQVTQMGQEVILRCVPISNHLYFYWYRQILGQKVEFLVSFYNNEISEKSEIFDDQFSVERPDGSNFTLKIRSTKLEDSAMYFCASCLASGSGEQFFGPGTRLTVL.

The chain links TRBV25-1 to TRBJ2-7; TRBD1 aligns across 8 bases. This CDR3 contains 15 residues. V shed 8 bases and J 5 bases; nucleotides not matched to a gene: 14. Germline CDR1 and CDR2: MGHDK and SYGVNS. CDR3 nucleotides: TGTGCCAGCGAAGTATTGGGGCAGGGGGCCCACGAGCAGTACTTC. Its translation is CASEVLGQGAHEQYF.

V is TRBV2 and J is TRBJ2-1; no reliable D call. V was cut by 4 bases and J by 0 bases, with 16 bases left in between. This CDR3 spans 17 amino acids. Germline V gives CDR1 SNHLY, CDR2 FYNNEI. CDR3 DNA sequence: TGTGCCAGCAGTGGGCCCCCTATTTTTAGCTCCTACAATGAGCAGTTCTTC. As protein: CASSGPPIFSSYNEQFF.

The J gene is TRBJ2-1, the V gene TRBV20-1, with TRBD2 identical over 11 bases. Trimming took 4 bases from V and 2 from J; bases not matched to a gene: 4. The germline gives CDR1 DFQATT, CDR2 SNEGSKA (reference sequence). The CDR3 runs to 15 residues. CDR3 sequence (DNA): TGCAGTGCTATTCGTAGCGGGAGGGCCTACAATGAGCAGTTCTTC. Translating it yields CSAIRSGRAYNEQFF.

This chain uses TRBV10-1 with TRBJ2-1; the D call may be TRBD1 or TRBD2 (6 bases each). The CDR3 has 17 residues. V lost 6 bases to trimming and J lost 8 bases, with 26 bases between them. Germline lookup yields CDR1 WNHNN and CDR2 SYGVQD (reference sequence). CDR3 loop: CASSPPGAGRERDEQFF. The DNA for the CDR3 is TGCGCCAGCAGCCCCCCGGGGGCCGGTAGAGAACGCGATGAGCAGTTCTTC.

This clonotype turned up a few times. This chain connects TRBV5-1 to TRBJ2-3; D call uncertain. The V end lost 1 base, the J end lost 1 base, and 7 bases lay between the germline ends. In germline, CDR1 is SGHRS, CDR2 YFSETQ. The CDR3 sequence is 14 residues long. The CDR3 reads CASSLRFRTDTQYF. The CDR3 DNA is TGCGCCAGCAGCTTGAGATTCCGCACAGATACGCAGTATTTT.